This is a list of T cell receptor beta chains from one sample in a study of identical twins. TCRdb reprocessed the 5' RACE reads with MiXCR, giving one entry per CDR3 protein. The sample has about 660,000 distinct CDR3 sequences; 8.6% are singletons. These data were also reused for a study on yellow fever vaccine responses in identical twins.

What was sequenced was PBMCs. These receptors were collected from a young woman in good health. Both conserved end residues are part of each CDR3. D genes are given only for firm matches. Only part of the rows carry a size: once, few, many, or a class if the clone is expanded.

j_gene: TRBJ2-5; v_gene: TRBV6-1; abundance: -; d_gene: -; CDR3nt: TGTGCCAGCAGTGTCCGGGACGGTCTAACAAAGACCCAGTACTTC; CDR3aa: CASSVRDGLTKTQYF
j_gene: TRBJ2-7; v_gene: TRBV12-3/TRBV12-4; abundance: -; d_gene: -; CDR3nt: TGTGCCAGCAGCACAAACAATCCGGGACGGGGGCCCTACGAGCAGTACTTC; CDR3aa: CASSTNNPGRGPYEQYF
j_gene: TRBJ2-5; v_gene: TRBV27; abundance: few; d_gene: -; CDR3nt: TGTGCCAGCAGTTTCGGACAAGGCCCCCTCCAAGAGACCCAGTACTTC; CDR3aa: CASSFGQGPLQETQYF
j_gene: TRBJ2-3; v_gene: TRBV6-1; abundance: -; d_gene: TRBD1; CDR3nt: TGTGCCAGCCTTCTCAGGGGGACAGATACGCAGTATTTT; CDR3aa: CASLLRGTDTQYF
j_gene: TRBJ2-2; v_gene: TRBV10-3; abundance: -; d_gene: -; CDR3nt: TGTGCCATCAGTGAGATCGAGCGGGTTAGGGGCACCGGGGAGCTGTTTTTT; CDR3aa: CAISEIERVRGTGELFF
j_gene: TRBJ1-1; v_gene: TRBV7-2; abundance: few; d_gene: -; CDR3nt: TGTGCCAGCAGCCCTCGACAGGTACTGAACACTGAAGCTTTCTTT; CDR3aa: CASSPRQVLNTEAFF
j_gene: TRBJ2-3; v_gene: TRBV29-1; abundance: -; d_gene: -; CDR3nt: TGCAGCGCTGAATCTGGGACAGATACGCAGTATTTT; CDR3aa: CSAESGTDTQYF
j_gene: TRBJ2-3; v_gene: TRBV2; abundance: -; d_gene: TRBD2; CDR3nt: TGTGCCAGCAGTGGTCCTAGCGGGGGGGCCCCAGATACGCAGTATTTT; CDR3aa: CASSGPSGGAPDTQYF
j_gene: TRBJ2-3; v_gene: TRBV7-2; abundance: few; d_gene: -; CDR3nt: TGTGCCAGCAGCTTTGGTGAGAACAGAGGAGATACGCAGTATTTT; CDR3aa: CASSFGENRGDTQYF
j_gene: TRBJ1-3; v_gene: TRBV2; abundance: few; d_gene: -; CDR3nt: TGTGCCAGCAGTGAAGGGTCGGGGAACTCTGGAAACACCATATATTTT; CDR3aa: CASSEGSGNSGNTIYF
j_gene: TRBJ1-2; v_gene: TRBV5-1; abundance: few; d_gene: -; CDR3nt: TGCGCCAGCAGCTCGGACGCGCCAGGGCACTATGGCTACACCTTC; CDR3aa: CASSSDAPGHYGYTF
j_gene: TRBJ2-4; v_gene: TRBV7-2; abundance: -; d_gene: TRBD1; CDR3nt: TGTGCCAGCAGCGCCGACAGGGGGTACATTCAGTACTTC; CDR3aa: CASSADRGYIQYF
j_gene: TRBJ2-3; v_gene: TRBV7-2; abundance: -; d_gene: -; CDR3nt: TGTGCCAGCAGCTTGGGGCAGGGGCATACAGATACGCAGTATTTT; CDR3aa: CASSLGQGHTDTQYF
j_gene: TRBJ2-7; v_gene: TRBV6-1; abundance: many; d_gene: -; CDR3nt: TGTGCCAGCAGCCCCGGGACACCCTACGAGCAGTACTTC; CDR3aa: CASSPGTPYEQYF
j_gene: TRBJ2-3; v_gene: TRBV18; abundance: few; d_gene: -; CDR3nt: TGTGCCAGCTCACCGGCCATGCGGGCCACAGATACGCAGTATTTT; CDR3aa: CASSPAMRATDTQYF
j_gene: TRBJ2-1; v_gene: TRBV3-1; abundance: few; d_gene: TRBD1; CDR3nt: TGTGCCAGCAGCGCGACAGGGGGCGTCCACAATGAGCAGTTCTTC; CDR3aa: CASSATGGVHNEQFF
j_gene: TRBJ2-3; v_gene: TRBV6-1; abundance: few; d_gene: -; CDR3nt: TGTGCCAGCAGTGAAGCGCTCGGGAGAAGCACAGATACGCAGTATTTT; CDR3aa: CASSEALGRSTDTQYF
j_gene: TRBJ2-2; v_gene: TRBV7-9; abundance: many; d_gene: -; CDR3nt: TGTGCCAGCAGCTTAGCAGGGAAACCGAACACCGGGGAGCTGTTTTTT; CDR3aa: CASSLAGKPNTGELFF
j_gene: TRBJ2-7; v_gene: TRBV20-1; abundance: -; d_gene: TRBD2; CDR3nt: TGCAGTGCTAGGGGGGACTACTCGAAACCCTACGAGCAGTACTTC; CDR3aa: CSARGDYSKPYEQYF
j_gene: TRBJ2-1; v_gene: TRBV6-1; abundance: few; d_gene: -; CDR3nt: TGTGCCAGCAGGACAGACTCAAGCTCCTACAATGAGCAGTTCTTC; CDR3aa: CASRTDSSSYNEQFF
j_gene: TRBJ2-7; v_gene: TRBV6-1; abundance: many; d_gene: TRBD2; CDR3nt: TGTGCCAGCAGTCCTCTACCGGGAGGCCCCTACGAGCAGTACTTC; CDR3aa: CASSPLPGGPYEQYF
j_gene: TRBJ2-5; v_gene: TRBV20-1; abundance: few; d_gene: -; CDR3nt: TGCAGTGCTAGAGATCGAGTAGGGGAGGACCAAGAGACCCAGTACTTC; CDR3aa: CSARDRVGEDQETQYF
j_gene: TRBJ2-3; v_gene: TRBV27; abundance: -; d_gene: -; CDR3nt: TGTGCCAGCCGAAACCGACTAGGAGGAGATACGCAGTATTTT; CDR3aa: CASRNRLGGDTQYF
j_gene: TRBJ2-1; v_gene: TRBV6-2/TRBV6-3; abundance: many; d_gene: -; CDR3nt: TGTGCCAGCAGTTACCTGCCTACCAAGAGCGGCTCCTACAATGAGCAGTTCTTC; CDR3aa: CASSYLPTKSGSYNEQFF
j_gene: TRBJ2-7; v_gene: TRBV7-2; abundance: many; d_gene: TRBD2; CDR3nt: TGTGCCAGCAGCTTTTTAGCGGGAGGCGCCTACGAGCAGTACTTC; CDR3aa: CASSFLAGGAYEQYF
j_gene: TRBJ1-4; v_gene: TRBV27; abundance: -; d_gene: -; CDR3nt: TGTGCCAGCAGTCCGGGTGGGGGGCAAAAACTGTTTTTT; CDR3aa: CASSPGGGQKLFF
j_gene: TRBJ2-7; v_gene: TRBV6-5; abundance: many; d_gene: -; CDR3nt: TGTGCCAGCAGTTACCGGGACTCTACCTACGAGCAGTACTTC; CDR3aa: CASSYRDSTYEQYF
j_gene: TRBJ2-3; v_gene: TRBV7-8; abundance: -; d_gene: TRBD2; CDR3nt: TGTGCCAGCAGCTCTAATAGCGGGACCACCGAGAGCACAGATACGCAGTATTTT; CDR3aa: CASSSNSGTTESTDTQYF
j_gene: TRBJ2-2; v_gene: TRBV7-2; abundance: few; d_gene: -; CDR3nt: TGTGCCAGCAGCTTACCTCCGACCGTGGAGCTGTTTTTT; CDR3aa: CASSLPPTVELFF